This TCR beta chain was sequenced during a study of CD8 T cells in Susac syndrome. Random hexamers were used to reverse transcribe the RNA input (roughly 0.5 to 1 ug). MiXCR was run by TCRdb on the immunoSEQ multiplex PCR reads, yielding one entry per CDR3 protein. This table has 150,000 to 200,000 distinct CDR3 sequences, around nine tenths appearing once. The CDR3 extends over 13 amino acids. CDR1 and CDR2 from the germline V gene are SGHVS and FNYEAQ. V lost 0 bases and J lost 9, with 9 bases in between. The chain joins TRBV7-6 to TRBJ2-1, with D uncertain. The sequencing sample was made of CD4+ T cells from PBMCs. The sequence derives from a human donor with Susac syndrome. The CDR3 DNA reads TGTGCCAGCAGCTTAGCGTCCGACCTTGAGCAGTTCTTC. It is translated as CASSLASDLEQFF.